Below are 5 T cell receptor beta chains sequenced from a single sample in a study of blood T cell repertoires in COVID-19. Using immunoSEQ multiplex PCR, the repertoire was profiled, and TCRdb retains in-frame clones only, with some absent. The sample holds over 150,000 clones, approximately 85% seen once. Sequences were obtained from peripheral blood. Receptors originate from a man aged 40-49 years with acute or convalescent COVID-19.

V is TRBV3-1 (or the pseudogene TRBV3-2) and J is TRBJ1-1; 8 bases map to TRBD1. CDR1 is LGHDT, CDR2 YNNKEL, per germline (reference sequence). This CDR3 comprises 18 residues. With 2 bases clipped from V and 5 bases from J, the junction kept 16 bases outside the gene matches. The CDR3, as DNA: TGTGCCAGCAGCCAATGGGGTGGACAGGGAAGAAGTAGGACTGAAGCTTTCTTT. It is translated as CASSQWGGQGRSRTEAFF.

The chain carries TRBV30 and TRBJ2-2; D may be TRBD2 (6 bases). Trimming left V 0 bases short and J 4 bases short, with 12 bases between. In germline, CDR1 is GTSNPN, CDR2 SVGIG (reference sequence). The CDR3 has 15 residues. The CDR3 here is CAWSVRGTLTGELFF. The CDR3 nucleotides read TGTGCCTGGAGTGTACGCGGGACTCTCACCGGGGAGCTGTTTTTT.

This clone was seen only once. The V gene is TRBV5-6, the J gene TRBJ2-1; TRBD1 aligns across 10 bases. Germline-derived CDR1 and CDR2 are SGHDT and YYEEEE. The trim removed 4 bases at V and 9 bases at J, leaving 10 bases unmatched. CDR3 size: 15 residues. CDR3 sequence (DNA): TGTGCCAGCAGCCCCGGACAGGGGGAGAGGGTTGAGCAGTTCTTC. This translates into CASSPGQGERVEQFF.

This sequence joins TRBV19 and TRBJ1-1; D unresolved. The CDR3 has 13 residues. Trimming left V 5 bases short and J 4 bases short, with 11 bases between. From germline, CDR1 is LNHDA and CDR2 SQIVND (reference sequence). The CDR3 is CASSPMSGTEAFF. Written as DNA, the CDR3 is TGTGCCAGTAGTCCGATGAGCGGCACTGAAGCTTTCTTT.

This sequence joins TRBV2 and TRBJ1-1, with D tentatively TRBD1 (6 bases). CDR3 length equals 16 residues. Looked up from germline, CDR1 is SNHLY and CDR2 is FYNNEI. The V and J ends lost 3 bases and 1 base respectively, with 15 bases between them. CDR3 in DNA: TGTGCCAGCAGTGAGTTCGCAGGGGACGAGAACACTGAAGCTTTCTTT. Protein product: CASSEFAGDENTEAFF.